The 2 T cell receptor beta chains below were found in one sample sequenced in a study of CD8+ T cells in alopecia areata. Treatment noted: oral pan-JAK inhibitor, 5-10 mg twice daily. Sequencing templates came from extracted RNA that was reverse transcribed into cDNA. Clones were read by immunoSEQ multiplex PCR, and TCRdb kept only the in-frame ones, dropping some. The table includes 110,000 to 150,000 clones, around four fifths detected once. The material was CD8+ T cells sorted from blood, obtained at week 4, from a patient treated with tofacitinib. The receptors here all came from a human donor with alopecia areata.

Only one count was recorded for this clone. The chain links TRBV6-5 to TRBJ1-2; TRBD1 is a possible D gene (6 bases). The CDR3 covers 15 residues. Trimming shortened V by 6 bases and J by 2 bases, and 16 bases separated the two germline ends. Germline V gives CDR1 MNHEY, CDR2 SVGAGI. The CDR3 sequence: CASRRTRGANYGYTF. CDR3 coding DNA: TGTGCCAGCAGAAGAACTAGGGGGGCCAACTATGGCTACACCTTC.

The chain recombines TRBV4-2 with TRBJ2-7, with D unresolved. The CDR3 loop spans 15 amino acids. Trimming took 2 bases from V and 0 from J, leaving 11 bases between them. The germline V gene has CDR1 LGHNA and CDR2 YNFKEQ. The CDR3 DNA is TGTGCCAGCAGCCAACTAATAGATAGCTCCTACGAGCAGTACTTC. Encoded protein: CASSQLIDSSYEQYF.